Presented here are 5 T cell receptor beta chains from one specimen sequenced in a study of blood T cell repertoires in COVID-19. Libraries were prepared by immunoSEQ multiplex PCR; TCRdb keeps only in-frame clonotypes and omits some of them. The sample carries fewer than 200,000 clones, roughly 87% recorded once. The sequenced material came from peripheral blood. These receptor sequences come from a woman aged 50 to 60 with acute or convalescent COVID-19.

J is TRBJ2-7 and V is TRBV5-1, with D perhaps matching TRBD1 (6 bases). The CDR3 contains 14 residues. The germline V gene encodes CDR1 SGHRS and CDR2 YFSETQ. V lost 0 bases, J lost 0 bases, and 7 bases lay in between. CDR3 sequence (DNA): TGCGCCAGCAGCTTGGTAGGGGGCTCCTACGAGCAGTACTTC. Protein product: CASSLVGGSYEQYF.

The sample holds one count of this clone. The rearrangement uses TRBV10-3 and TRBJ2-5; D may be TRBD2 (7 bases). Trimming stripped 4 bases from V and 4 bases from J, with 10 bases between. Germline V gene data show CDR1 as ENHRY and CDR2 as SYGVKD. This CDR3 contains 13 residues. CDR3 in amino acids: CAISGRGAETQYF. CDR3 nucleotides: TGTGCCATCAGTGGACGGGGGGCAGAGACCCAGTACTTC.

The CDR3 DNA reads TGTGCCAGCAGCTTAGCGAGACTAGCGGGGGGGCTTTCAGAGACCCAGTACTTC. Amino acids: CASSLARLAGGLSETQYF. V usage is TRBV7-9 and J usage is TRBJ2-5; 14 nucleotides match TRBD2. The CDR3 has 18 residues. Looked up from germline, CDR1 is SEHNR and CDR2 is FQNEAQ (reference sequence). Trimming removed 0 bases from V and 4 bases from J; junction bases left unmatched: 7.

The rearrangement links TRBV4-1 to TRBJ2-7; D possibly corresponds to TRBD2 (5 bases). Trimming removed 1 base at V and 2 bases at J, with 15 bases between. The length of the CDR3 is 16 residues. CDR1 and CDR2 (germline): MGHRA, YSYEKL. CDR3 in amino acids: CASSQVGAVVPYEQYF. For the CDR3, the DNA is TGCGCCAGCAGCCAAGTGGGAGCGGTGGTCCCCTACGAGCAGTACTTC.

The V and J genes are TRBV5-1 and TRBJ2-4; D perhaps matches TRBD1 (5 bases). Trimming stripped 0 bases from V and 2 bases from J, with 12 bases between. CDR3 length: 16 amino acids. Germline V gene sequence: CDR1 SGHRS, CDR2 YFSETQ. The DNA of the CDR3 is TGCGCCAGCAGCTTGGTAGGGGAAGGGACCAAAAACATTCAGTACTTC. Protein: CASSLVGEGTKNIQYF.